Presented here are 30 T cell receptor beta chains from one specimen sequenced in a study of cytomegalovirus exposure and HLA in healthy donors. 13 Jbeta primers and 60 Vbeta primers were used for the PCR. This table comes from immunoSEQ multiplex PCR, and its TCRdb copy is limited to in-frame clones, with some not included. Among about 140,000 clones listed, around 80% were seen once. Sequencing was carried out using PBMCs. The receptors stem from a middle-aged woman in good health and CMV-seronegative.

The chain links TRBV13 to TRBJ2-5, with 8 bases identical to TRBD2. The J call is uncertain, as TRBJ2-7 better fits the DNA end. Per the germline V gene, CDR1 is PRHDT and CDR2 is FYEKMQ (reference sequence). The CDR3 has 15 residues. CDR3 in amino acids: CASSLAGGRPYEQYF. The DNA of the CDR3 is TGTGCCAGCAGCTTAGCGGGAGGGCGGCCCTACGAGCAGTACTTC.

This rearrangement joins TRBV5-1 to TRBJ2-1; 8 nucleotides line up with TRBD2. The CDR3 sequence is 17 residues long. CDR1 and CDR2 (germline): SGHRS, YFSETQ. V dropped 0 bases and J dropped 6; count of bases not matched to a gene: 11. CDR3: CASSLAGGTTQGNEQFF. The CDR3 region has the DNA TGCGCCAGCAGCTTGGCGGGGGGGACGACTCAGGGCAATGAGCAGTTCTTC.

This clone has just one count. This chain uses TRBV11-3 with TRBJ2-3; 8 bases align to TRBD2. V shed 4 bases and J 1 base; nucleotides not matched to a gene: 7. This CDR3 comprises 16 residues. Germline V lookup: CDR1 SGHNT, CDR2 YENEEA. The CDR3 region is CASSYRGGLGTDTQYF. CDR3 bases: TGTGCCAGCAGCTATCGGGGGGGGTTGGGCACAGATACGCAGTATTTT.

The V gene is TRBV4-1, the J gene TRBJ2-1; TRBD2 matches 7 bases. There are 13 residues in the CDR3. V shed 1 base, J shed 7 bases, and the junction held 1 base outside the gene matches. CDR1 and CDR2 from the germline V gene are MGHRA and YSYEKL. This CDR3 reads CASSQASGNEQFF. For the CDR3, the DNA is TGCGCCAGCAGCCAAGCTAGCGGAAATGAGCAGTTCTTC.

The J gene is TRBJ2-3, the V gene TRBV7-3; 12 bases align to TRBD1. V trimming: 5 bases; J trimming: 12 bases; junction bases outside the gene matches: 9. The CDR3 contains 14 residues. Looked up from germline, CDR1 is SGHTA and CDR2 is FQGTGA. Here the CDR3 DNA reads TGTGCCAGCAGCGTATCCGGGACAGGGGGCACCCAGTATTTT. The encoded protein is CASSVSGTGGTQYF.

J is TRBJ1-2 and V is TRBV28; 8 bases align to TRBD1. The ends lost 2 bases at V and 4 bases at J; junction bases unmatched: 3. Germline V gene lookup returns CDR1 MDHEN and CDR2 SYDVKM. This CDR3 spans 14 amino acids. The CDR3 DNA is TGTGCCAGCAGTTTAACGGGACAGGCCTATGGCTACACCTTC. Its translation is CASSLTGQAYGYTF.

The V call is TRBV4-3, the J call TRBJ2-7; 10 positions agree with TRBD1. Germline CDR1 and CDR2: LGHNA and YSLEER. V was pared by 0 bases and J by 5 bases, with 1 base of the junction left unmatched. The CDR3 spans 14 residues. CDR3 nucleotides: TGCGCCAGCAGCCAAGAAGGGACAGGGGACGAGCAGTACTTC. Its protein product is CASSQEGTGDEQYF.

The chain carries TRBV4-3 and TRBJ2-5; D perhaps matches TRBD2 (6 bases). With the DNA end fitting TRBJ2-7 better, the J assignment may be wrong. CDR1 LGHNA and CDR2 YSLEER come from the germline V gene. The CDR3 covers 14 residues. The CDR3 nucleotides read TGCGCCAGCAGCCAAGAGCGGGAAGTAGACGAGCAGTACTTC. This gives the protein CASSQEREVDEQYF.

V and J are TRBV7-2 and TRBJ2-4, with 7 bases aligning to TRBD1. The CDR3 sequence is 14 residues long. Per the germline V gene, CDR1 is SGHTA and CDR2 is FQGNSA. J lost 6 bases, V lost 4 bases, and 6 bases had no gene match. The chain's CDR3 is CASSSDRSLNIQYF. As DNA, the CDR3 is TGTGCCAGCAGCTCGGACAGGAGCCTAAACATTCAGTACTTC.

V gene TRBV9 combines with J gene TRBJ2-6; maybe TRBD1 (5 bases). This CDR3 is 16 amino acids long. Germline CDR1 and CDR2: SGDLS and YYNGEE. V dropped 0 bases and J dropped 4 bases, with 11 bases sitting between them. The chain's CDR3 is CASSVAGAYGANVLTF. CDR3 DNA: TGTGCCAGCAGCGTAGCTGGGGCATACGGGGCCAACGTCCTGACTTTC.

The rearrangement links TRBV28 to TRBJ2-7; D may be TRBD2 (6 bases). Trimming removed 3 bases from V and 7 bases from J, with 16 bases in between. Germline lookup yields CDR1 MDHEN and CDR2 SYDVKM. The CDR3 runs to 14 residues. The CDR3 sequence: CASSFWHSGQEQYF. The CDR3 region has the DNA TGTGCCAGCAGTTTTTGGCACAGCGGGCAGGAGCAGTACTTC.

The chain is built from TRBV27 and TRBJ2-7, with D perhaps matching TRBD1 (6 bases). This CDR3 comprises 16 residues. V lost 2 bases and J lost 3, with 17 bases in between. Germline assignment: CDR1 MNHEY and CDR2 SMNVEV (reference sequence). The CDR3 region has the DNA TGTGCCAGCAGTTTAGGGGTCAAGACAGGATACTACGAGCAGTACTTC. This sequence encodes CASSLGVKTGYYEQYF.

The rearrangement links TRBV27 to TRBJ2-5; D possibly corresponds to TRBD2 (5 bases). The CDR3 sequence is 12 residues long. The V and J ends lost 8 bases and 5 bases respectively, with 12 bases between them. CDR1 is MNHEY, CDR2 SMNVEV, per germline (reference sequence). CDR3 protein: CASRGTGETQYF. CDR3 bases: TGTGCCAGCCGCGGCACGGGGGAGACCCAGTACTTC.

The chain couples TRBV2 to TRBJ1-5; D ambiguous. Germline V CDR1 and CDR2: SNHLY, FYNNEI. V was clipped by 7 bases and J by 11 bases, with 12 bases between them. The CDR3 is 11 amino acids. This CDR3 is CASTLGVAQHF. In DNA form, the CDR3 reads TGTGCCAGCACCCTCGGGGTAGCCCAGCATTTT.

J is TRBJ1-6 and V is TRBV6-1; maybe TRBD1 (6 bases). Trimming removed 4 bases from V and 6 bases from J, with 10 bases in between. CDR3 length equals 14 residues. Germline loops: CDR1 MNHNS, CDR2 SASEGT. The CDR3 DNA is TGTGCCAGCAGTGTGACAGGTTCTAATTCACCCCTCCACTTT. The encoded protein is CASSVTGSNSPLHF.

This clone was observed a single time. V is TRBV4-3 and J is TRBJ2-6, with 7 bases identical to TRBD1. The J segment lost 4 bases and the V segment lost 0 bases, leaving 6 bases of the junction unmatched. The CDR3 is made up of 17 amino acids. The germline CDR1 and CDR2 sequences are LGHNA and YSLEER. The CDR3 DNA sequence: TGCGCCAGCAGCCAAGAACCGACAGGGCCGGGGGCCAACGTCCTGACTTTC. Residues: CASSQEPTGPGANVLTF.

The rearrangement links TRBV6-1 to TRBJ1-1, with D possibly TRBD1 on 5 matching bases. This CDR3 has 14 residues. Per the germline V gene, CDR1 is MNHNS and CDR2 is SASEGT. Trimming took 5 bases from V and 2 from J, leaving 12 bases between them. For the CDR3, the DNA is TGTGCCAGCAGTTTGGGGGGATCCAACACTGAAGCTTTCTTT. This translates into CASSLGGSNTEAFF.

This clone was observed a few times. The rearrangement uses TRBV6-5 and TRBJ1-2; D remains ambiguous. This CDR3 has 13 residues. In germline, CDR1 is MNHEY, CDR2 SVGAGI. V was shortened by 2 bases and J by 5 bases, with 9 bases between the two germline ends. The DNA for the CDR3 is TGTGCCAGCAGTTACGCTATTGGTTATGGCTACACCTTC. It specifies CASSYAIGYGYTF.

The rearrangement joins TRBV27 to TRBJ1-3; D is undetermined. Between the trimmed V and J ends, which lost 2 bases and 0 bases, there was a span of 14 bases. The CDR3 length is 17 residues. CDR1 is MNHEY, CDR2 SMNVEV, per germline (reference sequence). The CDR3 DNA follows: TGTGCCAGCAGTTTACCGCACCGAGGAAGCTCTGGAAACACCATATATTTT. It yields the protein CASSLPHRGSSGNTIYF.

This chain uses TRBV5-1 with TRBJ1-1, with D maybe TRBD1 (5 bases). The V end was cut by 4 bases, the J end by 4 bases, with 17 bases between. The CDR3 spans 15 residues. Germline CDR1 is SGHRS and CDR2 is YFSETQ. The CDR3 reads CASSPGGILSTEAFF. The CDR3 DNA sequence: TGCGCCAGCAGCCCGGGGGGGATTTTGAGCACTGAAGCTTTCTTT.

CDR3 DNA: TGTGCCAGCAGCTTACGGACTAGCGGTGGCCTCTACAATGAGCAGTTCTTC. Translated: CASSLRTSGGLYNEQFF. The gene calls are TRBV7-2 and TRBJ2-1; 10 positions match TRBD2. Germline V gene lookup returns CDR1 SGHTA and CDR2 FQGNSA. V lost 2 bases, J lost 3 bases, and 7 bases stayed unmatched. The CDR3 totals 17 residues.

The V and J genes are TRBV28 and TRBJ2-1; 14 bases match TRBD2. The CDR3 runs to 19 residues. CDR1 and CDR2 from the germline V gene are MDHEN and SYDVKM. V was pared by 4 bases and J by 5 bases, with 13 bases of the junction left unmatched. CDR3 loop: CASSSLGQGTSGRNNEQFF. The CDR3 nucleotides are TGTGCCAGCAGTTCTTTGGGACAGGGGACTAGCGGGAGAAACAATGAGCAGTTCTTC.

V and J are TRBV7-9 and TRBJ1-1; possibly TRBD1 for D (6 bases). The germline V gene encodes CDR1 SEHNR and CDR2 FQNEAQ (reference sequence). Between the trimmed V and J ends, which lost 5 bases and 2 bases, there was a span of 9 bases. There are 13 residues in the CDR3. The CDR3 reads CASSTTGNTEAFF. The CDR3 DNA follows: TGTGCCAGCAGCACGACAGGTAACACTGAAGCTTTCTTT.

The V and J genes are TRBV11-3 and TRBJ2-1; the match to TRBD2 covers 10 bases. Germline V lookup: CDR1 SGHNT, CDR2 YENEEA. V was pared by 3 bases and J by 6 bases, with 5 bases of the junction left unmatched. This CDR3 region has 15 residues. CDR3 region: CASSFTSGATNEQFF. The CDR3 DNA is TGTGCCAGCAGCTTCACTAGCGGGGCGACCAATGAGCAGTTCTTC.

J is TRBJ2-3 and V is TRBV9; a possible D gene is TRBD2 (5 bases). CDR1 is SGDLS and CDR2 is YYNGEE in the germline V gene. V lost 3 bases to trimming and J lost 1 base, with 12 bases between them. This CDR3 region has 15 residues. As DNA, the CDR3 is TGTGCCAGCAGCGCGGTCGCGGGCCGCACAGATACGCAGTATTTT. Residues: CASSAVAGRTDTQYF.

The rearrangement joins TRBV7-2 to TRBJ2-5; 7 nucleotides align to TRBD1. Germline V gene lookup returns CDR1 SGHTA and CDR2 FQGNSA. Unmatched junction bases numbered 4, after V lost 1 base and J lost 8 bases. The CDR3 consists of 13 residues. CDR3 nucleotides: TGTGCCAGCAGCTTAGACAGGGGTGGAACCCAGTACTTC. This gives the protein CASSLDRGGTQYF.

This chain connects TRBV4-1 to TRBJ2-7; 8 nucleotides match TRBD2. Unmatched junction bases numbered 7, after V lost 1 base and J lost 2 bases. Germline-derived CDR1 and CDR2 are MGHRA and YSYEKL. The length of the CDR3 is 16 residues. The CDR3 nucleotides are TGCGCCAGCAGCCAAGGCTTACCGGGAGGGCCCTACGAGCAGTACTTC. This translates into CASSQGLPGGPYEQYF.

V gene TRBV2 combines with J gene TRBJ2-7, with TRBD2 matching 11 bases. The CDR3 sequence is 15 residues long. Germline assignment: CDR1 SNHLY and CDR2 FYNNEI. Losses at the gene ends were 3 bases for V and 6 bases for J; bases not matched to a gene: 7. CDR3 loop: CASSDQLAGAGEQYF. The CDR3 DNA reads TGTGCCAGCAGTGATCAACTAGCGGGAGCGGGCGAGCAGTACTTC.

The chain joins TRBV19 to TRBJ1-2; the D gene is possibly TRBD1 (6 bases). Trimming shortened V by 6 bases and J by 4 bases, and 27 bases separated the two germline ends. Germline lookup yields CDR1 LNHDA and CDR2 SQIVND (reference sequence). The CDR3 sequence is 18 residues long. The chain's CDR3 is CASRTSERGQGNLYGYTF. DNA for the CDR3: TGTGCCAGTAGGACCTCTGAACGCGGGCAGGGGAACCTCTATGGCTACACCTTC.

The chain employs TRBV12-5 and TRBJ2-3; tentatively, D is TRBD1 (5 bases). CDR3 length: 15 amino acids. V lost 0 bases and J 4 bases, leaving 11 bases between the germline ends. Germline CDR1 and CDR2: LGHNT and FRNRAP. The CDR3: CASGLVQGGSDTQYF. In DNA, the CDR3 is TGTGCTAGTGGTTTGGTGCAGGGTGGGTCAGATACGCAGTATTTT. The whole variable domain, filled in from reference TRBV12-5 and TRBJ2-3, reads DARVTQTPRHKVTEMGQEVTMRCQPILGHNTVFWYRQTMMQGLELLAYFRNRAPLDDSGMPKDRFSAEMPDATLATLKIQPSEPRDSAVYFCASGLVQGGSDTQYFGPGTRLTVL.